The rows below give T cell receptor beta chains drawn from one sample of a study of blood T cells in healthy people across ages. TCRdb recomputed calls from the 5' RACE reads with MiXCR, one row per CDR3 protein. The data hold 600,000 or so distinct CDR3 sequences, with over 20% observed a single time. The sample taken for sequencing was blood. Receptors originate from a man aged 65-85 years in good health. Both conserved end residues are part of each CDR3. A D gene is named only where the DNA matches it firmly. Not all rows give a size; the values are once, few, many and, for expanded clones, a class.

v_gene	abundance	d_gene	j_gene	CDR3nt	CDR3aa
TRBV19	once	TRBD1	TRBJ1-2	TGTGCCAGTAGTATTTCGGACAGGGCAAACTATGGCTACACCTTC	CASSISDRANYGYTF
TRBV9	few	.	TRBJ1-5	TGTGCCAGCAGCGCCCGGGGTTTTGGTCAGCCCCAGCATTTT	CASSARGFGQPQHF
TRBV19	.	TRBD1	TRBJ2-6	TGTGCCAGTAGACCCGGGACAGGGCGAAGCTCTGGGGCCAACGTCCTGACTTTC	CASRPGTGRSSGANVLTF
TRBV7-9	.	TRBD1	TRBJ1-5	TGTGCCAGCAGCTTAGGAGACAGGGACAATCAGCCCCAGCATTTT	CASSLGDRDNQPQHF
TRBV20-1	.	TRBD2	TRBJ2-1	TGCAGTGCTAGTCGGCTAGCGGGAGGGGGAGAACAGTTCTTC	CSASRLAGGGEQFF
TRBV29-1	few	TRBD1	TRBJ2-2	TGCAGCGGGGGACAGGGGGCGACCGGGGAGCTGTTTTTT	CSGGQGATGELFF
TRBV13	many	TRBD2	TRBJ2-1	TGTGCCAGCAGCTTAGATTGGGCGGGAGTGAACTCCTACAATGAGCAGTTCTTC	CASSLDWAGVNSYNEQFF
TRBV28	many	TRBD2	TRBJ2-3	TGTGCCAGCAGGATAGCGGGAGGGACTAACACAGATACGCAGTATTTT	CASRIAGGTNTDTQYF
TRBV29-1	.	.	TRBJ2-7	TGCAGCGTCAGAATGGGACTTCACGAGCAGTACTTC	CSVRMGLHEQYF
TRBV3-1	few	TRBD1	TRBJ2-7	TGTGCCAGCAGCCAGGACAGGGGTACCACTTTATCCTACGAGCAGTACTTC	CASSQDRGTTLSYEQYF
TRBV12-3/TRBV12-4	.	.	TRBJ2-5	TGTGCCAGCAGTTCAAGGAGCTTACAAGAGACCCAGTACTTC	CASSSRSLQETQYF
TRBV18	.	.	TRBJ2-1	TGTGCCAGCTCACCAGGTAAGGCAGTGGCCTACAATGAGCAGTTCTTC	CASSPGKAVAYNEQFF
TRBV2	.	.	TRBJ2-7	TGTGCCAGCATCCGGACTATGGACGAGCAGTACTTC	CASIRTMDEQYF
TRBV20-1	.	.	TRBJ2-7	TGCAGTGTTAGAGATCGGCCCCGCGGGAAGGGGGCAACCTCCTACGAACAGTACTTC	CSVRDRPRGKGATSYEQYF
TRBV29-1	few	.	TRBJ2-7	TGCAGCGTTGCGCAGGGAATTACCTACGAGCAGTACTTC	CSVAQGITYEQYF
TRBV20-1	few	.	TRBJ1-1	TGCAGTGCTAGAGGAGGCGCCTATCTTTCCACTGAAGCTTTCTTT	CSARGGAYLSTEAFF
TRBV3-1	.	TRBD1	TRBJ1-2	TGTGCCAGCAGCCAAGCCGGGACAGGGGGTGTGTCTCGCTATGGCTACACCTTC	CASSQAGTGGVSRYGYTF
TRBV9	.	.	TRBJ2-7	TGTGCCAGCAGCGTAGAAGGTGCCAGGGGCTACGAGCAGTACTTC	CASSVEGARGYEQYF
TRBV7-9	.	.	TRBJ1-5	TGTGCCAGCAGCTTAAGCGAGAGATCCGTCGGAGACAATCAGCCCCAGCATTTT	CASSLSERSVGDNQPQHF
TRBV4-1	.	.	TRBJ2-2	TGCGCCAGCAGCCGGGGTTTAAAGGACCCCACCGGGGAGCTGTTTTTT	CASSRGLKDPTGELFF
TRBV11-2	many	.	TRBJ2-7	TGTGCCAGCAGCTTGCAGGGCAGGACTACAGAGCAGTACTTC	CASSLQGRTTEQYF
TRBV5-1	.	.	TRBJ2-7	TGCGCCAGCAGCTCGAAGGGAACCTACGAGCAGTACTTC	CASSSKGTYEQYF
TRBV7-2	.	.	TRBJ2-1	TGTGCCAGCAGCATACTAGGGGTGGCCAACAATGAGCAGTTCTTC	CASSILGVANNEQFF
TRBV3-1	.	.	TRBJ1-3	TGTGCCAGCAGCCCCGCCGGGGGGAGGGGAAACACCATATATTTT	CASSPAGGRGNTIYF
TRBV3-1	few	.	TRBJ2-5	TGTGCCAGCAGCCACACTTTGGAGTCGAGCGGGTACTTC	CASSHTLESSGYF
TRBV4-1	few	TRBD2	TRBJ2-7	TGCGCCAGCAGCCAAGGGACTAGCGGGATAAGGCAGCAGTACTTC	CASSQGTSGIRQQYF
TRBV6-2/TRBV6-3	few	.	TRBJ2-5	TGTGCCAGCCGACGTACAGGGCACACCCAGTACTTC	CASRRTGHTQYF
TRBV5-1	few	.	TRBJ2-7	TGCGCCAGCAGCTTGGTCAGGTCCTCCTACGAGCAGTACTTC	CASSLVRSSYEQYF
TRBV20-1	.	TRBD2	TRBJ2-7	TGCAGTGCCAAGCGGGAGAGTCTCTACGAGCAGTACTTC	CSAKRESLYEQYF
TRBV18	few	TRBD1	TRBJ2-1	TGTGCCAGCTCACCACAAGGGGGCGCCCGCAATGAGCAGTTCTTC	CASSPQGGARNEQFF
TRBV20-1	few	.	TRBJ2-7	TGCAGTGCTAGAGAACCGGGCCATCAGTTCTACGAGCAGTACTTC	CSAREPGHQFYEQYF
TRBV5-1	.	.	TRBJ2-5	TGCGCCAGCAGCGGGGCGGGATTGCAAGAGACCCAGTACTTC	CASSGAGLQETQYF
TRBV29-1	few	.	TRBJ1-2	TGCAGCGTTGAACTAGGGGGCTATGGCTACACCTTC	CSVELGGYGYTF
TRBV4-3	.	TRBD2	TRBJ2-3	TGCGCCAGCAGCCAAGGACTAGCGGGGAGGAGGACAGATACGCAGTATTTT	CASSQGLAGRRTDTQYF
TRBV20-1	.	TRBD2	TRBJ2-5	TGCAGTGCTAGACCAGCGGGGGGGCTGGAGACCCAGTACTTC	CSARPAGGLETQYF
TRBV6-2/TRBV6-3	few	TRBD1	TRBJ1-1	TGTGCCAGCATCTCGGACAGGGGGATTACTGAAGCTTTCTTT	CASISDRGITEAFF
TRBV5-1	.	TRBD1	TRBJ1-1	TGCGCCAGCTTCCCCGGGACAGCTAACACTGAAGCTTTCTTT	CASFPGTANTEAFF
TRBV30	.	.	TRBJ2-7	TGTGCCTGGATCGCCGGCAGGGGAAACGAGCAGTACTTC	CAWIAGRGNEQYF
TRBV7-2	few	TRBD2	TRBJ2-7	TGTGCCAGCAGCTCGACTAGCGCGATCTCCTACGAGCAGTACTTC	CASSSTSAISYEQYF
TRBV29-1	many	TRBD1	TRBJ2-3	TGCAGCGTCGCCCCCGGACAGGGGAGGACAGATACGCAGTATTTT	CSVAPGQGRTDTQYF
TRBV6-2/TRBV6-3	few	.	TRBJ2-5	TGTGCCAGCAGTTCCAGCGAGCAAGAGACCCAGTACTTC	CASSSSEQETQYF
TRBV7-8	few	.	TRBJ2-7	TGTGCCAGCAGCCCCGGCTTTGAGGAGCAGTACTTC	CASSPGFEEQYF
TRBV7-8	many	TRBD1	TRBJ1-4	TGTGCCAGCTCCGTGGACAGGTCGGCTAATGAAAAACTGTTTTTT	CASSVDRSANEKLFF
TRBV18	.	TRBD1	TRBJ2-1	TGTGCCAGCTCACAAGGACAGGGGCGATACAATGAGCAGTTCTTC	CASSQGQGRYNEQFF
TRBV6-5	many	.	TRBJ2-5	TGTGCCAGCAGTTCTCCAGGGCTAGGGCAAGAGACCCAGTACTTC	CASSSPGLGQETQYF
TRBV28	.	TRBD2	TRBJ2-7	TGTGCCAGCAGACCTGTGGGACTAGCGGGATTAGACGAGCAGTACTTC	CASRPVGLAGLDEQYF
TRBV28	many	.	TRBJ2-5	TGTGCCAGCAGTTCTGAGACCCAGTACTTC	CASSSETQYF
TRBV2	.	TRBD2	TRBJ2-7	TGTGCCAGCAGTGTCGGGAGGACTAGCCCCTACGAGCAGTACTTC	CASSVGRTSPYEQYF
TRBV30	.	TRBD1	TRBJ1-2	TGTGCCTGGAGTCACCCGGGACAGGGTGGCTATGGCTACACCTTC	CAWSHPGQGGYGYTF
TRBV20-1	.	TRBD2	TRBJ2-1	TGCAGTGCTAGTGGGGGGACTAGCGGATACTACAATGAGCAGTTCTTC	CSASGGTSGYYNEQFF
TRBV6-5	.	.	TRBJ1-2	TGTGCCAGCAGGGGGAAGGGGGGCAATTCAGGCGGCTACACCTTC	CASRGKGGNSGGYTF
TRBV11-2	few	TRBD2	TRBJ2-5	TGTGCCAGCAGCTTAACCCCGGGGACTAGCGGAGGGGAACAAGAGACCCAGTACTTC	CASSLTPGTSGGEQETQYF
TRBV7-8	few	.	TRBJ2-1	TGTGCCAGCAGCTTAGTTCGGCGAAGCTCCTACAATGAGCAGTTCTTC	CASSLVRRSSYNEQFF
TRBV5-1	.	.	TRBJ1-4	TGCGCCAGCAGCTTGGCCGGTGGCGAGTCCGCCGAAAAACTGTTTTTT	CASSLAGGESAEKLFF
TRBV7-9	few	TRBD2	TRBJ2-5	TGTGCCAGCAGCTTAGATTTTTCAGCGGGAGCGAGGGGAGAGACCCAGTACTTC	CASSLDFSAGARGETQYF
TRBV14	.	.	TRBJ2-3	TGTGCCAGCAGCCCCCTGACAGCTACAGATACGCAGTATTTT	CASSPLTATDTQYF
TRBV6-5	.	.	TRBJ2-2	TGTGTCAGCAGTTTTTCAGAGGCCGGGGAGCTGTTTTTT	CVSSFSEAGELFF